This passage covers 19 T cell receptor beta chains from one sample sequenced in a study of cytomegalovirus exposure and HLA in healthy donors. 13 Jbeta primers and 60 Vbeta primers were used for the PCR. The assay was immunoSEQ multiplex PCR, and TCRdb's table has in-frame clones only and misses some. The sample holds roughly 190,000 clones, more than 60% seen once. Sequencing input: PBMCs. These receptors were taken from a woman aged 25 to 39 in good health and CMV-seropositive.

The chain uses TRBV28 and TRBJ1-2; D is undetermined. CDR3 length equals 13 residues. V lost 3 bases, J lost 8 bases, and 13 bases lay in between. Germline assignment: CDR1 MDHEN and CDR2 SYDVKM. Written as DNA, the CDR3 is TGTGCCAGCAGTTTGGGGAGGAACCGGGGCTACACCTTC. It translates to CASSLGRNRGYTF.

The V call is TRBV7-9, the J call TRBJ1-1; D is perhaps TRBD1 (5 bases). This CDR3 is 13 amino acids long. The germline V gene encodes CDR1 SEHNR and CDR2 FQNEAQ (reference sequence). V was trimmed by 0 bases and J by 3 bases, leaving 5 bases between them. CDR3 loop: CASSLAGDTEAFF. The CDR3 region has the DNA TGTGCCAGCAGCTTAGCAGGGGACACTGAAGCTTTCTTT. Combining the CDR3 with reference TRBV7-9 and TRBJ1-1 gives the whole variable domain DTGVSQNPRHKITKRGQNVTFRCDPISEHNRLYWYRQTLGQGPEFLTYFQNEAQLEKSRLLSDRFSAERPKGSFSTLEIQRTEQGDSAMYLCASSLAGDTEAFFGQGTRLTVV.

This chain connects TRBV11-3 to TRBJ2-5; no definite D call. CDR1 and CDR2 from the germline V gene are SGHNT and YENEEA. Deletions cut 0 bases from V and 5 bases from J, with 7 bases between. The CDR3 runs to 13 residues. The CDR3 reads CASSLEAQETQYF. CDR3 coding DNA: TGTGCCAGCAGCTTAGAGGCCCAGGAGACCCAGTACTTC.

The J gene is TRBJ2-1, the V gene TRBV12-5, with a tentative D call TRBD2 (7 bases). V was cut by 7 bases and J by 7 bases, with 23 bases left in between. Germline values: CDR1 LGHNT, CDR2 FRNRAP. The CDR3 covers 16 residues. CDR3 amino acids: CASVPSGGGRGNEQFF. The CDR3 nucleotides read TGTGCTAGTGTTCCATCGGGGGGCGGGAGAGGAAATGAGCAGTTCTTC.

V is TRBV25-1 and J is TRBJ2-3; 12 bases fit TRBD2. Germline V CDR1 and CDR2: MGHDK, SYGVNS. V was pared by 6 bases and J by 9 bases, with 7 bases of the junction left unmatched. The CDR3 is 14 amino acids. CDR3 protein: CASSVTSGSATQYF. CDR3 DNA: TGTGCCAGCAGCGTGACTAGCGGGAGTGCGACGCAGTATTTT.

The chain is built from TRBV21-1 and TRBJ2-7; the DNA was not compared with TRBD1, the D call given in the table. TRBV21-1 is a listed pseudogene. The CDR3 is 15 amino acids. This CDR3 is CASSKGRGRPYEQYF. For the CDR3, the DNA is TGTGCCAGCAGCAAAGGAAGGGGCAGACCCTACGAGCAGTACTTC.

In its sample, this clone was seen once. This rearrangement joins TRBV27 to TRBJ1-1, with 8 bases lining up with TRBD1. The CDR3 is made up of 15 amino acids. The trim removed 3 bases at V and 4 bases at J, leaving 7 bases unmatched. Germline loops: CDR1 MNHEY, CDR2 SMNVEV (reference sequence). The CDR3 is CASSFFTGGSTEAFF. For the CDR3, the DNA is TGTGCCAGCAGTTTTTTCACAGGGGGGAGCACTGAAGCTTTCTTT.

The count of this clone is one. The V and J genes are TRBV28 and TRBJ1-2, with 9 bases fitting TRBD1. Germline V lookup: CDR1 MDHEN, CDR2 SYDVKM. After removal of 2 bases from V and 1 base from J, the junction contained 2 bases not matched to a gene. CDR3 length equals 15 residues. The CDR3 loop is CASSLTGGRNYGYTF. Written as DNA, the CDR3 is TGTGCCAGCAGTTTAACAGGGGGCCGTAACTATGGCTACACCTTC.

Worth noting for this clone: At one end the junction does not follow the germline gene, possibly because of a read error. The chain couples TRBV15 to TRBJ2-1, with TRBD1 as a possible D gene (6 bases). The V gene's germline CDR1 is LNHNV and CDR2 YYDKDF (reference sequence). The CDR3 is 16 amino acids. CDR3 residues: CATSGETGHLGNEQFF. The DNA of the CDR3 is TGTGCCACCAGCGGAGAAACGGGACATCTCGGCAATGAGCAGTTCTTC.

This clone was observed a few times. In the same sample, other DNA sequences code for this CDR3. The chain's CDR3 is CASSLTGGMNTEAFF. CDR3 DNA: TGCGCCAGCAGCTTGACAGGGGGGATGAACACTGAAGCTTTCTTT. V is TRBV5-1 and J is TRBJ1-1, with 8 nucleotides matching TRBD1. There are 15 residues in the CDR3. Germline V gene data show CDR1 as SGHRS and CDR2 as YFSETQ. V lost 1 base, J lost 0 bases, and 2 bases stayed unmatched.

In this sample, this clone turned up a few times. The CDR3 coding sequence is TGTGCCAGCAGCTTTAAAACCGACAGGGCAAGCAATCAGCCCCAGCATTTT. Protein sequence: CASSFKTDRASNQPQHF. This chain joins TRBV5-6 and TRBJ1-5, with 7 bases lining up with TRBD1. Germline-derived CDR1 and CDR2 are SGHDT and YYEEEE. CDR3 length: 17 residues. V was clipped by 2 bases and J by 1 base; unmatched bases: 9.

This clone was recorded only once. The rearrangement uses TRBV5-4 and TRBJ1-1; 10 nucleotides line up with TRBD1. Germline CDR1 and CDR2: SGHNT and YYREEE (reference sequence). CDR3 length equals 15 residues. Trimming took 4 bases from V and 0 from J; bases not matched to a gene: 3. CDR3 coding DNA: TGTGCCAGCAGCGAGGGACAGGGGCTGAACACTGAAGCTTTCTTT. Translation gives CASSEGQGLNTEAFF.

The chain is built from TRBV30 and TRBJ1-5; D gene ambiguous. V lost 0 bases, J lost 0 bases, and 9 bases lay in between. Germline CDR1 and CDR2: GTSNPN and SVGIG (reference sequence). The CDR3 is 15 amino acids. The CDR3 loop is CAWSVSGYSNQPQHF. In DNA, the CDR3 is TGTGCCTGGAGTGTGTCCGGGTATAGCAATCAGCCCCAGCATTTT.

V gene TRBV7-2 combines with J gene TRBJ2-7, with a tentative D call TRBD2 (5 bases). CDR1 and CDR2 (germline): SGHTA, FQGNSA. V lost 4 bases, J lost 2 bases, and 15 bases lay in between. This CDR3 comprises 15 residues. Written as DNA, the CDR3 is TGTGCCAGCAGCTACCGTGGGAGTTCTACCTACGAGCAGTACTTC. Translating gives CASSYRGSSTYEQYF.

The chain carries TRBV30 and TRBJ2-3, with D possibly matching TRBD1 (5 bases). Germline CDR1 reads GTSNPN; CDR2 reads SVGIG (reference sequence). This CDR3 comprises 15 residues. Trimming removed 3 bases at V and 4 bases at J, with 17 bases between. Written as DNA, the CDR3 is TGTGCCTGGAGCCGCACGTGGGGCAGCGCAGATACGCAGTATTTT. This sequence encodes CAWSRTWGSADTQYF.

The gene calls are TRBV2 and TRBJ2-7; 10 nucleotides line up with TRBD2. The CDR3 totals 15 residues. The V and J ends lost 6 bases and 7 bases, in that order; junction bases with no gene match: 12. Germline CDR1 and CDR2: SNHLY and FYNNEI. CDR3 region: CASRGRAGGPGEQYF. CDR3 nucleotide sequence: TGTGCCAGCAGGGGGCGAGCGGGAGGGCCGGGGGAGCAGTACTTC.

CDR3 loop: CASTPGQGNYGYTF. In DNA, the CDR3 is TGTGCCAGTACCCCGGGACAGGGTAACTATGGCTACACCTTC. The chain links TRBV19 to TRBJ1-2, with 9 bases lining up with TRBD1. The J segment lost 1 base and the V segment lost 7 bases, leaving 4 bases of the junction unmatched. The CDR3 is 14 amino acids. Germline CDR1 is LNHDA and CDR2 is SQIVND (reference sequence).

The V gene is TRBV15, the J gene TRBJ1-5; TRBD1 matches at 7 bases. Germline V gives CDR1 LNHNV, CDR2 YYDKDF (reference sequence). The CDR3 covers 15 residues. Losses at the gene ends were 2 bases for V and 1 base for J; bases not matched to a gene: 2. This CDR3 is CATSRLQGSNQPQHF. The CDR3 DNA reads TGTGCCACCAGCAGATTACAGGGGAGCAATCAGCCCCAGCATTTT.

The V call is TRBV7-3, the J call TRBJ1-1; D call uncertain. Germline CDR1 and CDR2: SGHTA and FQGTGA. The CDR3 is 15 residues long. V lost 6 bases, J lost 1 base, and 15 bases lay in between. The CDR3 region has the DNA TGTGCCAGCAGGGAGTTCGGGGAGGCGAACACTGAAGCTTTCTTT. The encoded protein is CASREFGEANTEAFF.